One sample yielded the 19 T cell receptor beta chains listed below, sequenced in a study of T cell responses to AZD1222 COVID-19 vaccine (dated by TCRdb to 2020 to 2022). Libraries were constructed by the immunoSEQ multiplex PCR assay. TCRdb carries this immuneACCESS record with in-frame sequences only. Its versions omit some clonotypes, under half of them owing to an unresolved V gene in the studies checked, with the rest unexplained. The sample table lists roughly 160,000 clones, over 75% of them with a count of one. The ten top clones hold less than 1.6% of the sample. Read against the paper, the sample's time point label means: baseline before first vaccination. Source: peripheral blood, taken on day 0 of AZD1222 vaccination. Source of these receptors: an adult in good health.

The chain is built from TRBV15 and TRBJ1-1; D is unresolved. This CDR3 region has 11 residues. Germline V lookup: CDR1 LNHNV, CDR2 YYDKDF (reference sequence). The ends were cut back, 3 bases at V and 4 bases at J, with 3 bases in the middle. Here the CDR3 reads CATSSITEAFF. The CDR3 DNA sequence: TGTGCCACCAGCAGCATCACTGAAGCTTTCTTT. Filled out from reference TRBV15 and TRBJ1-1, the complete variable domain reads DAMVIQNPRYQVTQFGKPVTLSCSQTLNHNVMYWYQQKSSQAPKLLFHYYDKDFNNEADTPDNFQSRRPNTSFCFLDIRSPGLGDTAMYLCATSSITEAFFGQGTRLTVV.

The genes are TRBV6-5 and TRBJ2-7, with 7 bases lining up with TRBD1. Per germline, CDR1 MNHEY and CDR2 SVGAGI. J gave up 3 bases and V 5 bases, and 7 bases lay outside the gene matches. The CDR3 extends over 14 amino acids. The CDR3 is CASSTGTDYYEQYF. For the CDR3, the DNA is TGTGCCAGCAGTACCGGGACAGACTACTACGAGCAGTACTTC.

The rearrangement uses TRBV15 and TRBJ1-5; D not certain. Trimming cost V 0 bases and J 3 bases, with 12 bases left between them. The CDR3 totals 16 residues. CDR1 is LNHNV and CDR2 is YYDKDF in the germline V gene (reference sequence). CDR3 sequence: CATSRDWATHNQPQHF. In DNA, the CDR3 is TGTGCCACCAGCAGAGATTGGGCCACGCACAATCAGCCCCAGCATTTT.

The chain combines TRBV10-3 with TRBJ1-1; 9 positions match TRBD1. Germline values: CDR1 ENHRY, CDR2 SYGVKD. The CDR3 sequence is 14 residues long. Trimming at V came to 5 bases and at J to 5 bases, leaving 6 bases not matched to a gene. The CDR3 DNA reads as TGTGCCATCAGTAATACAGGGGGCCTGACTGAAGCTTTCTTT. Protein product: CAISNTGGLTEAFF.

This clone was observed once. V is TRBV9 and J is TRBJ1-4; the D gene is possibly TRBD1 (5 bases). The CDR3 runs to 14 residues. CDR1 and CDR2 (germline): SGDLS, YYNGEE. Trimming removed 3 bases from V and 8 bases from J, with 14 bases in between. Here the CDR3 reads CASSDGEGLEKLFF. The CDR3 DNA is TGTGCCAGCAGCGATGGAGAGGGGCTGGAAAAACTGTTTTTT.

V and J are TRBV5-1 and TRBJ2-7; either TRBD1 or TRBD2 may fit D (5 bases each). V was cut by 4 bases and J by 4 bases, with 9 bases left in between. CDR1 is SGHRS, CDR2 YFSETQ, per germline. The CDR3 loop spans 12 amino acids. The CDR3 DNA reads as TGCGCCAGCAGCGCAGGGAGTTACGAGCAGTACTTC. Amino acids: CASSAGSYEQYF.

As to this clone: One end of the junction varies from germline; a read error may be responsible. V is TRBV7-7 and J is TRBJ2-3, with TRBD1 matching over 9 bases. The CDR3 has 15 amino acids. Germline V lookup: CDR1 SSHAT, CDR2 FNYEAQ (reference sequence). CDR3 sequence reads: CASSSGTGRADTQYF. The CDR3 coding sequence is TGTGCTAGCAGCTCTGGGACAGGGAGGGCAGATACGCAGTATTTT.

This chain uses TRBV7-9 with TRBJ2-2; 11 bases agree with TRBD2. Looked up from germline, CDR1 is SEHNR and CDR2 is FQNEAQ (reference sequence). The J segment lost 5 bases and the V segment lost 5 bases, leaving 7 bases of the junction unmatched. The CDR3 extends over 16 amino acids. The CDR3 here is CASSLGLAGGTGELFF. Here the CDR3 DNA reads TGTGCCAGCAGCCTCGGACTAGCGGGCGGTACCGGGGAGCTGTTTTTT.

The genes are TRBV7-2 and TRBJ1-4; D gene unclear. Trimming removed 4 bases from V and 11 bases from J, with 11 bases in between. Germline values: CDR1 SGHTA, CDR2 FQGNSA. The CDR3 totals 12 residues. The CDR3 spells CASSSVGKKLFF. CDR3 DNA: TGTGCCAGCAGCTCGGTGGGGAAGAAACTGTTTTTT.

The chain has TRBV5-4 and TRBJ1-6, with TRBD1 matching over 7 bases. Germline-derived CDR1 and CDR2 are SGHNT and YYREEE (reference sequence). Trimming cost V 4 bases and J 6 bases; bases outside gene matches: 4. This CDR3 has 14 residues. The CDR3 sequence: CASSVDRLNSPLHF. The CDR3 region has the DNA TGTGCCAGCAGCGTGGACAGGCTTAATTCACCCCTCCACTTT.

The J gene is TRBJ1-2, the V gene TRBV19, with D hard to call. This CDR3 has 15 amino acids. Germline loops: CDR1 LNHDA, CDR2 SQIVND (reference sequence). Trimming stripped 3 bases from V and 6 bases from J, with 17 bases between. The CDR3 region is CASSMSVNSPDGYTF. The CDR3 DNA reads TGTGCCAGTAGTATGTCGGTCAACAGCCCCGATGGCTACACCTTC.

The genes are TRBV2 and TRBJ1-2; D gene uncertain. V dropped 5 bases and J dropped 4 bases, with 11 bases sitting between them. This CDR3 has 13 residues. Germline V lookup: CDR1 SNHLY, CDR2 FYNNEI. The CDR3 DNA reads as TGTGCCAGCAGTAATCGACCCCGCTATGGCTACACCTTC. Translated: CASSNRPRYGYTF.

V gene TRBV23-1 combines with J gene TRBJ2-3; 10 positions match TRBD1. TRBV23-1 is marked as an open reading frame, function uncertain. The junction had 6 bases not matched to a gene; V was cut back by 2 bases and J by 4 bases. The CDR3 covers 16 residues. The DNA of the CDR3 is TGCGCCAGCAGTCAAAGACGCGGACAGGGGGCAGATACGCAGTATTTT. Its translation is CASSQRRGQGADTQYF.

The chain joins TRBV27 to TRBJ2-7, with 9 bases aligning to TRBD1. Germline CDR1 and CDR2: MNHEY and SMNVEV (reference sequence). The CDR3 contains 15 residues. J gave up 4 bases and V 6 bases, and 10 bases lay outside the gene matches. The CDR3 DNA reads TGTGCCAGCAGCCTGGACAGGGGATTTGAGTACGAGCAGTACTTC. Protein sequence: CASSLDRGFEYEQYF.

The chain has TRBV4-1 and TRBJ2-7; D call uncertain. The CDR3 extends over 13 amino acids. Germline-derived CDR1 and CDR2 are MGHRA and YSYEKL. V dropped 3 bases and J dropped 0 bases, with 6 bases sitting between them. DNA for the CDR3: TGCGCCAGCAGCCAGGACGTCTCCTACGAGCAGTACTTC. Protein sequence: CASSQDVSYEQYF.

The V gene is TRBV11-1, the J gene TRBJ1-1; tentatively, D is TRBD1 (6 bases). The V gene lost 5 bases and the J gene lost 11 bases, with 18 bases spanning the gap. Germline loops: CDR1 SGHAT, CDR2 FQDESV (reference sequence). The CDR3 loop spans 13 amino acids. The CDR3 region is CASSRDTGRVAFF. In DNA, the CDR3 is TGTGCCAGCAGCCGAGATACAGGGAGGGTCGCTTTCTTT.

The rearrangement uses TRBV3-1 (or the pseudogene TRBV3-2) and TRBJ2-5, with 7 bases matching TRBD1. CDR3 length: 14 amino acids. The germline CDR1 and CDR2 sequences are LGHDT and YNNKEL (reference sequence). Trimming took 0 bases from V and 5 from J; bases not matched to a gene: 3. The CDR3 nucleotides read TGTGCCAGCAGCCAAGATTCAGGGGGTGAGACCCAGTACTTC. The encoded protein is CASSQDSGGETQYF.

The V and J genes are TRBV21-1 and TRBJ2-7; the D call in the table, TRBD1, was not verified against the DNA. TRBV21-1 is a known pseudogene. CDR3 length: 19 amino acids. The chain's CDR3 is CASSKGAKNQDREIYEQYF. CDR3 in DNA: TGTGCCAGCAGCAAGGGGGCAAAAAACCAAGACAGAGAAATCTACGAGCAGTACTTC.

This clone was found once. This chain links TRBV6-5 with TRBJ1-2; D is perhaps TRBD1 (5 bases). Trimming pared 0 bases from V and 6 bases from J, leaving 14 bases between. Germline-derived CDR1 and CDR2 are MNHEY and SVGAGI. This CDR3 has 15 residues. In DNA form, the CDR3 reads TGTGCCAGCAGTTACTCGAGTTGGGCAGGGAATGGCTACACCTTC. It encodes CASSYSSWAGNGYTF.